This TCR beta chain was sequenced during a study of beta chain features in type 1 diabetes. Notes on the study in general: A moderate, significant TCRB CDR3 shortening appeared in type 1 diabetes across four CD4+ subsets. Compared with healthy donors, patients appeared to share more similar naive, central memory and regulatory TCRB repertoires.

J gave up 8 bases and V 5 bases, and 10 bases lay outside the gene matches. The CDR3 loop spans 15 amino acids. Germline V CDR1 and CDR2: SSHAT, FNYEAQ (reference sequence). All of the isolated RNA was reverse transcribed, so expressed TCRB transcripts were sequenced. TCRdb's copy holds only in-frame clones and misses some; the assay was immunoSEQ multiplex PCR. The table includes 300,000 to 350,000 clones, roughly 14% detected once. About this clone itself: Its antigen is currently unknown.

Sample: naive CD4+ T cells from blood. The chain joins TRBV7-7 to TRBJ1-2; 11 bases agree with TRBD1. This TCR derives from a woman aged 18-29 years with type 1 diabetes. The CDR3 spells CASSPWTGGEEGYTF. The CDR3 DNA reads TGTGCCAGCAGCCCATGGACAGGGGGCGAGGAGGGCTACACCTTC.